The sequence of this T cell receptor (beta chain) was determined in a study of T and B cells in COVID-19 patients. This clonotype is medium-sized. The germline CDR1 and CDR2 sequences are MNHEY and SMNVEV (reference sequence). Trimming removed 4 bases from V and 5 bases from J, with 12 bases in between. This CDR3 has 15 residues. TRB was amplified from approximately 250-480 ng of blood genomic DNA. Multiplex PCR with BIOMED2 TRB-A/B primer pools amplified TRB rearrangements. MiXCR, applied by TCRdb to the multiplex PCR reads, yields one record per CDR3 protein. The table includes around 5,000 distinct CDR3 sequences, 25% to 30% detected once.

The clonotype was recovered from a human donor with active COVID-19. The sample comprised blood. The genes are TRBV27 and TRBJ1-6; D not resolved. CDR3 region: CASSYSRNNNSPLHF. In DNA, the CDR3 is TGTGCCAGCAGTTACTCCCGCAATAATAATTCACCCCTCCACTTT.